This record concerns one T cell receptor (beta chain) sequence. Its target is not known. The record originates from a study of glioma-infiltrating T cells after dendritic cell vaccination. Germline V CDR1 and CDR2: SGHRS, YFSETQ. This CDR3 contains 15 residues. Trimming stripped 0 bases from V and 7 bases from J, with 14 bases between. Profiling relied on immunoSEQ multiplex PCR, and the TCRdb table lists in-frame clones only, not all of them. Of about 82,000 clones in the sample, around 90% are singletons; the top ten hold 3.2%. Points from the study as a whole: No direct clonality-survival link was found; a diverse polyclonal response may matter.

Here the sequenced sample was blood, taken before dendritic cell vaccination. The clonotype comes from a human donor with glioblastoma. This chain links TRBV5-1 with TRBJ2-1, with TRBD2 as a possible D gene (6 bases). The CDR3 here is CASSLAGGSGNEQFF. The CDR3 nucleotides are TGCGCCAGCAGCTTGGCCGGGGGTTCGGGGAATGAGCAGTTCTTC.